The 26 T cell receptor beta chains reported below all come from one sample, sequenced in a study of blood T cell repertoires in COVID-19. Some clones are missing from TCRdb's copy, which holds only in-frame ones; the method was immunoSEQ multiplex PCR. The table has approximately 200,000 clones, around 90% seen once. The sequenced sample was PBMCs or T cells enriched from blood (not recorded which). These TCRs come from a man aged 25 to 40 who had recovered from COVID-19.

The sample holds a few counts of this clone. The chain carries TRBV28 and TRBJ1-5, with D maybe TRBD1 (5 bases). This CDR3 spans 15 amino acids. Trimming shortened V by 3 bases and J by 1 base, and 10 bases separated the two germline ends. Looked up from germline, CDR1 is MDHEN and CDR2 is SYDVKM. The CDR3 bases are TGTGCCAGCAGTTTGGGGGGTGCGAGCAATCAGCCCCAGCATTTT. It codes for CASSLGGASNQPQHF.

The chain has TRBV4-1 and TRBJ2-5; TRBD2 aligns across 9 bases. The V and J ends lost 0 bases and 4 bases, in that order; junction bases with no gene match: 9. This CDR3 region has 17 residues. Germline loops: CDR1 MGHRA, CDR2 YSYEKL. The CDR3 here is CASSQEPSGVRLETQYF. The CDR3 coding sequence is TGCGCCAGCAGCCAAGAGCCTAGCGGGGTACGCTTAGAGACCCAGTACTTC.

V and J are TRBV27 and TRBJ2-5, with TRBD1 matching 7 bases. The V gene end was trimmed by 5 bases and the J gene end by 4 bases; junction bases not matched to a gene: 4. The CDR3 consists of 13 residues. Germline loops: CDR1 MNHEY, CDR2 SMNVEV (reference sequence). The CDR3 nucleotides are TGTGCCAGCAGTCAGACAGGGCCAGAGACCCAGTACTTC. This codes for CASSQTGPETQYF.

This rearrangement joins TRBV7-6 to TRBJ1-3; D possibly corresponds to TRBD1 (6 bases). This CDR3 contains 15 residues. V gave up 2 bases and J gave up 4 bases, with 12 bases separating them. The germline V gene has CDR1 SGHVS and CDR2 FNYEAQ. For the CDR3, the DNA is TGTGCCAGCAGCTTACTGCAGGGGCGAGGAAACACCATATATTTT. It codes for CASSLLQGRGNTIYF.

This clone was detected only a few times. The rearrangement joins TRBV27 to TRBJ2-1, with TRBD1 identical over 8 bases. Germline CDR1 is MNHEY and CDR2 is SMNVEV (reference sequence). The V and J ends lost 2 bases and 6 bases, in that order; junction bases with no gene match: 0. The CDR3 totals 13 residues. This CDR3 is CASSLDRGNEQFF. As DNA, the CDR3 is TGTGCCAGCAGTTTAGACAGGGGCAATGAGCAGTTCTTC.

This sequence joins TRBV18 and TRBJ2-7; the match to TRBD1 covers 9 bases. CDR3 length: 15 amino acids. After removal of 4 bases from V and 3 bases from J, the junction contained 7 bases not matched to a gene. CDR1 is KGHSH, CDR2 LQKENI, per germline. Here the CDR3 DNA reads TGTGCCAGCTCACGTGAACCGGGACAGGGCTACGAGCAGTACTTC. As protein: CASSREPGQGYEQYF.

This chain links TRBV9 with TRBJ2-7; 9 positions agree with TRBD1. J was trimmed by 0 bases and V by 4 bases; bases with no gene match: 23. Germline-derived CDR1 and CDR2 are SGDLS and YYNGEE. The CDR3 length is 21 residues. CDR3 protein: CASSPHYSREQGARRSYEQYF. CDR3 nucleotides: TGTGCCAGCAGCCCACACTATTCCCGGGAACAGGGGGCCCGGCGCTCCTACGAGCAGTACTTC.

This CDR3 reads CASTAGWRGGLETQYF. The CDR3 DNA reads as TGCGCCAGCACCGCCGGTTGGCGGGGGGGCCTAGAGACCCAGTACTTC. The J gene is TRBJ2-5, the V gene TRBV5-1; 9 bases map to TRBD2. Germline V lookup: CDR1 SGHRS, CDR2 YFSETQ. V was pared by 6 bases and J by 4 bases, with 13 bases of the junction left unmatched. The CDR3 sequence is 16 residues long.

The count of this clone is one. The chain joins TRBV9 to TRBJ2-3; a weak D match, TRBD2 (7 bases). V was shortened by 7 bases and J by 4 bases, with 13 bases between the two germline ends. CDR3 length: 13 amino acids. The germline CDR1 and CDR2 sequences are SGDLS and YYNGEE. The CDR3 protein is CASGGATPDTQYF. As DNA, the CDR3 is TGTGCCAGCGGGGGGGCCACGCCAGATACGCAGTATTTT.

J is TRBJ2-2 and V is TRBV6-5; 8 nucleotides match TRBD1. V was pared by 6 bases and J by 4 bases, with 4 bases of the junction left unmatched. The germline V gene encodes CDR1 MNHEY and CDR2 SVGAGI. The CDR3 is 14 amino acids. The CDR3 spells CASRTTGVTGELFF. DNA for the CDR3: TGTGCCAGCAGAACGACAGGGGTCACCGGGGAGCTGTTTTTT.

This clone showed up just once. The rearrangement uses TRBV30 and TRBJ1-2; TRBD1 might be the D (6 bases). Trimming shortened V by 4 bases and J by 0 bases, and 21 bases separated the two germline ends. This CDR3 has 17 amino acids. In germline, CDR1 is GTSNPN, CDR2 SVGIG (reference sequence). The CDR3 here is CAWTMGQSSTANYGYTF. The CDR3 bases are TGTGCCTGGACCATGGGACAATCGTCCACGGCTAACTATGGCTACACCTTC.

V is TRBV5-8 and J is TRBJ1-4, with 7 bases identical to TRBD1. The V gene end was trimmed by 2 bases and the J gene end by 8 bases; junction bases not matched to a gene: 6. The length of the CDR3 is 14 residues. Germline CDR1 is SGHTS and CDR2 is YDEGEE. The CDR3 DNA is TGTGCCAGCAGCTTAACCGGGACAGAAGAAAAACTGTTTTTT. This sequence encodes CASSLTGTEEKLFF.

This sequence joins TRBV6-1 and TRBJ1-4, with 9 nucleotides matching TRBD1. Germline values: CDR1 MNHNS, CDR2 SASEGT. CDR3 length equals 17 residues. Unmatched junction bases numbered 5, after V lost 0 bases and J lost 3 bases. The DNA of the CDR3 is TGTGCCAGCAGTGAAGCTGACAGGGGGTGGTCTAATGAAAAACTGTTTTTT. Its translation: CASSEADRGWSNEKLFF.

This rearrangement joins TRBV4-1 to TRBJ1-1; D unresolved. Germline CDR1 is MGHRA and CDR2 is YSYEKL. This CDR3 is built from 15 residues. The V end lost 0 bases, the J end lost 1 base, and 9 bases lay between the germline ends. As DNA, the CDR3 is TGCGCCAGCAGCCAAGAACCCCGAGAGAACACTGAAGCTTTCTTT. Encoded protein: CASSQEPRENTEAFF.

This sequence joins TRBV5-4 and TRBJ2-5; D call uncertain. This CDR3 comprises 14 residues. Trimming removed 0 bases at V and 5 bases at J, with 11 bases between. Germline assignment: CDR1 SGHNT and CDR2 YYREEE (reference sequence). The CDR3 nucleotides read TGTGCCAGCAGCTTGGGGGCAGGTTTCGAGACCCAGTACTTC. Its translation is CASSLGAGFETQYF.

The CDR3 region is CASSVSSGQVDYGYTF. In DNA, the CDR3 is TGTGCCAGCAGCGTAAGCTCTGGACAGGTGGACTATGGCTACACCTTC. The rearrangement uses TRBV9 and TRBJ1-2; 7 bases match TRBD1. Germline V lookup: CDR1 SGDLS, CDR2 YYNGEE. CDR3 size: 16 residues. Trimming took 1 base from V and 3 from J; bases not matched to a gene: 9.

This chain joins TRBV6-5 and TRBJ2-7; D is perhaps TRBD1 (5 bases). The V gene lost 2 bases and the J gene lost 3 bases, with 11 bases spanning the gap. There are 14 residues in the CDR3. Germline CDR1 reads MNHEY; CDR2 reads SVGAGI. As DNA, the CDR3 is TGTGCCAGCAGTTACCAAGACAGAAACTACGAGCAGTACTTC. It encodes CASSYQDRNYEQYF.

The CDR3 DNA reads TGTGCCAGCAGCGTAAGCGACGGGTATCAGCCCCAGCATTTT. Amino acid sequence: CASSVSDGYQPQHF. This rearrangement joins TRBV9 to TRBJ1-5; D is uncertain. There are 14 residues in the CDR3. V was trimmed by 1 base and J by 5 bases, leaving 10 bases between them. The germline CDR1 and CDR2 sequences are SGDLS and YYNGEE. The full variable domain, with the rest looked up from reference TRBV9 and TRBJ1-5, is DSGVTQTPKHLITATGQRVTLRCSPRSGDLSVYWYQQSLDQGLQFLIQYYNGEERAKGNILERFSAQQFPDLHSELNLSSLELGDSALYFCASSVSDGYQPQHFGDGTRLSIL.

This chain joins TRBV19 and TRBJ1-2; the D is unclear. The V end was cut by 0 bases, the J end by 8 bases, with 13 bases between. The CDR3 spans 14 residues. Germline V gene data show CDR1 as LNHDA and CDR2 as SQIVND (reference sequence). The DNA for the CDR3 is TGTGCCAGTAGTATAGATGAGGGATCAGGAGGCTACACCTTC. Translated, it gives CASSIDEGSGGYTF.

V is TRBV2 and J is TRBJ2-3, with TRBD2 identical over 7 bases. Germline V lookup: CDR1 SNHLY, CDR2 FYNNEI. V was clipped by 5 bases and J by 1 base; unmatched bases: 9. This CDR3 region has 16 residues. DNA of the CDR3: TGTGCCAGCAGTCCCTCTGGGGGGGGACGCACAGATACGCAGTATTTT. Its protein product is CASSPSGGGRTDTQYF.

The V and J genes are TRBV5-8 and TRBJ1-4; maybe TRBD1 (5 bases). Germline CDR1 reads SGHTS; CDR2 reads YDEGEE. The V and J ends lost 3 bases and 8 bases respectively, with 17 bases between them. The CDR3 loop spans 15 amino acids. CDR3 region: CASSYQGGRKEKLFF. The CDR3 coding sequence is TGTGCCAGCAGCTATCAGGGCGGTCGGAAGGAAAAACTGTTTTTT. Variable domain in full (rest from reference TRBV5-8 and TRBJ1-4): EAGVTQSPTHLIKTRGQQATLRCSPISGHTSVYWYQQALGLGLQFLLWYDEGEERNRGNFPPRFSGRQFPNYSSELNVNALELEDSALYLCASSYQGGRKEKLFFGSGTQLSVL.

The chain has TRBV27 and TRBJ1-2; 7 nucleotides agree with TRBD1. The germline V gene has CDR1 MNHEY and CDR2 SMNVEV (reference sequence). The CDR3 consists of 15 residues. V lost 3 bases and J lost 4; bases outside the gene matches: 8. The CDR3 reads CASSFGPQGPYGYTF. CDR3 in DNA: TGTGCCAGCAGTTTCGGGCCACAGGGGCCCTATGGCTACACCTTC.

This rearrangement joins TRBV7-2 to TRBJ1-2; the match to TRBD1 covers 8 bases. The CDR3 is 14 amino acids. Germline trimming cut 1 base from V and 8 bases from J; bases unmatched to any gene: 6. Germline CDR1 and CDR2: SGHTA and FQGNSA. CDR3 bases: TGTGCCAGCAGCTTAGGGCGACAGGGGTACGGCTACACCTTC. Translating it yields CASSLGRQGYGYTF.

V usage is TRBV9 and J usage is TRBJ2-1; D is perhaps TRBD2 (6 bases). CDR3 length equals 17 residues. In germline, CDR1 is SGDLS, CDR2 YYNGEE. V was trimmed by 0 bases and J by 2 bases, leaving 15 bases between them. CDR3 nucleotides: TGTGCCAGCAGCGTAGCTACACGACTAGGGGCCTACAATGAGCAGTTCTTC. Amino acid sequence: CASSVATRLGAYNEQFF.

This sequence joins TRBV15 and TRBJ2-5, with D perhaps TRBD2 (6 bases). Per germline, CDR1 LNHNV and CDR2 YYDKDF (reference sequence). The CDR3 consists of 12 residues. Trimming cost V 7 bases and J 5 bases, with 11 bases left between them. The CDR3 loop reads CATTGEGETQYF. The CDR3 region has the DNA TGTGCCACCACGGGGGAAGGCGAGACCCAGTACTTC.

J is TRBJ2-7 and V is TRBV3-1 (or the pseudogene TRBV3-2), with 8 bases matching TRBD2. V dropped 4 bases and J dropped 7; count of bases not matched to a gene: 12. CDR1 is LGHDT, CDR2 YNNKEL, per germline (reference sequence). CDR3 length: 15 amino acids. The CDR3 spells CASSLNSGKGEEQYF. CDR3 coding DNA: TGTGCCAGCAGCCTCAATAGCGGGAAGGGTGAGGAGCAGTACTTC.